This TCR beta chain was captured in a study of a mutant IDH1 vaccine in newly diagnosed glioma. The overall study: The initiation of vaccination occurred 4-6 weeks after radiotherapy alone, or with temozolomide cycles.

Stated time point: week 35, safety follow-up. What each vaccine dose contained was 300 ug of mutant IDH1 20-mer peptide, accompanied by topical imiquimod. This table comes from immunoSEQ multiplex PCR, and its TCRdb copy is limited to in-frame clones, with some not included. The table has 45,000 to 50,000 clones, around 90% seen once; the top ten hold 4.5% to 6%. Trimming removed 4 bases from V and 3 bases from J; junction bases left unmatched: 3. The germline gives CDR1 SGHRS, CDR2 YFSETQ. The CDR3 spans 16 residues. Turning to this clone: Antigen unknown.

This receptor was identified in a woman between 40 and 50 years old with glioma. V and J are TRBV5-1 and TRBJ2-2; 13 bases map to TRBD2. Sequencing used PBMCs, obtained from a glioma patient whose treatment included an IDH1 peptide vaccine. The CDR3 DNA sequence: TGCGCCAGCAGCGAAGGGACTAGCGGGGACACCGGGGAGCTGTTTTTT. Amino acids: CASSEGTSGDTGELFF. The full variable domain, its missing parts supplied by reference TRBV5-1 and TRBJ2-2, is KAGVTQTPRYLIKTRGQQVTLSCSPISGHRSVSWYQQTPGQGLQFLFEYFSETQRNKGNFPGRFSGRQFSNSRSEMNVSTLELGDSALYLCASSEGTSGDTGELFFGEGSRLTVL.